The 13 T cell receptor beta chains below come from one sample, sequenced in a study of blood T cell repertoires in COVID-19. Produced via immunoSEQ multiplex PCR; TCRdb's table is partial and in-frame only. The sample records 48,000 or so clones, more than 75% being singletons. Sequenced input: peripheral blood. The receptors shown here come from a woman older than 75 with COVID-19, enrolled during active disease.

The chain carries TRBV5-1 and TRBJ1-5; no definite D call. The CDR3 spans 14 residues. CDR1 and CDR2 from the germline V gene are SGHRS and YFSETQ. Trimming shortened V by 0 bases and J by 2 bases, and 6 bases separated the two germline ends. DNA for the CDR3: TGCGCCAGCAGCTTGGACCCAGGCAATCAGCCCCAGCATTTT. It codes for CASSLDPGNQPQHF. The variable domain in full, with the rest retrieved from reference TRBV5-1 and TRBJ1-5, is KAGVTQTPRYLIKTRGQQVTLSCSPISGHRSVSWYQQTPGQGLQFLFEYFSETQRNKGNFPGRFSGRQFSNSRSEMNVSTLELGDSALYLCASSLDPGNQPQHFGDGTRLSIL.

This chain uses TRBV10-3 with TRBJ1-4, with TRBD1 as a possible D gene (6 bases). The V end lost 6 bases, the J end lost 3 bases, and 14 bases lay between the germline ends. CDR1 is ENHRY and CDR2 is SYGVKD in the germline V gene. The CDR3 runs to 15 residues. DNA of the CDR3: TGTGCCATCAGGCCCGAGGACAGACCTAATGAAAAACTGTTTTTT. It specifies CAIRPEDRPNEKLFF.

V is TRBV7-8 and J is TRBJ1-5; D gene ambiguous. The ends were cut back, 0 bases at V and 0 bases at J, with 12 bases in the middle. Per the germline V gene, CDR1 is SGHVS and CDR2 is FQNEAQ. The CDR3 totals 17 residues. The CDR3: CASSLAQATYSNQPQHF. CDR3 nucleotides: TGTGCCAGCAGCTTAGCTCAGGCCACTTATAGCAATCAGCCCCAGCATTTT.

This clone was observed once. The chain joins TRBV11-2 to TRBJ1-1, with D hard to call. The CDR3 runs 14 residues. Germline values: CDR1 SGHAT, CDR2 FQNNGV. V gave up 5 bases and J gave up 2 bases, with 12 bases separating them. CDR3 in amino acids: CASSANRGNTEAFF. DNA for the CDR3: TGTGCCAGCAGCGCAAACCGGGGAAACACTGAAGCTTTCTTT.

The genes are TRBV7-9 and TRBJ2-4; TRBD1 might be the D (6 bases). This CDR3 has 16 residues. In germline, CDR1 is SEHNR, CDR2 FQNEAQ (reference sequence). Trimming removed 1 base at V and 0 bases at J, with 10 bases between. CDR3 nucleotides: TGTGCCAGCAGCTTAGATCACAGGGTAGCCAAAAACATTCAGTACTTC. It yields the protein CASSLDHRVAKNIQYF.

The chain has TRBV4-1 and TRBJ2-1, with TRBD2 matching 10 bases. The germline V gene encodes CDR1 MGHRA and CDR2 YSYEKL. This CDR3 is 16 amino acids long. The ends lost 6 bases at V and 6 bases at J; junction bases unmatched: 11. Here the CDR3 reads CASRLSLAGEINEQFF. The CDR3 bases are TGCGCCAGCAGACTCTCCCTAGCGGGAGAGATCAATGAGCAGTTCTTC.

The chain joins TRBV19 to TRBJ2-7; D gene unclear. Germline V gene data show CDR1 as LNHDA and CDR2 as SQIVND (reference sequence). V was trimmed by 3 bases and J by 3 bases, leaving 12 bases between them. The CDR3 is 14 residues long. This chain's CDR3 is CASSITYRSYEQYF. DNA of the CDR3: TGTGCCAGTAGTATCACCTACCGGAGCTACGAGCAGTACTTC. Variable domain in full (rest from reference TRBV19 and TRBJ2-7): DGGITQSPKYLFRKEGQNVTLSCEQNLNHDAMYWYRQDPGQGLRLIYYSQIVNDFQKGDIAEGYSVSREKKESFPLTVTSAQKNPTAFYLCASSITYRSYEQYFGPGTRLTVT.

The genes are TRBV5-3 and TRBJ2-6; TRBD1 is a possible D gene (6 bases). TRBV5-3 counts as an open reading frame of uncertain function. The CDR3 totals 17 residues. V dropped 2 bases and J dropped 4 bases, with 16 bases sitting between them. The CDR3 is CARSLTFQGTGANVLTF. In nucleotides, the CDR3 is TGTGCCAGAAGCTTAACGTTCCAGGGGACAGGGGCCAACGTCCTGACTTTC.

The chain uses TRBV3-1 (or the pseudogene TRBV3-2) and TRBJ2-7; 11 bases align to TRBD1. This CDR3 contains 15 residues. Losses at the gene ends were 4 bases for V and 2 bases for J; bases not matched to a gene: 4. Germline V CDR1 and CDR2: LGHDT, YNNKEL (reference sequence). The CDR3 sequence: CASSPGQGAAYEQYF. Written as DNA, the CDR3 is TGTGCCAGCAGCCCCGGACAGGGGGCGGCCTACGAGCAGTACTTC.

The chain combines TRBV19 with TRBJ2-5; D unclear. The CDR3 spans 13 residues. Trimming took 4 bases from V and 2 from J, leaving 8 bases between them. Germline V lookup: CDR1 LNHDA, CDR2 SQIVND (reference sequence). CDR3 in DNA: TGTGCCAGTAGTAAGACACAGCAAGAGACCCAGTACTTC. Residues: CASSKTQQETQYF.

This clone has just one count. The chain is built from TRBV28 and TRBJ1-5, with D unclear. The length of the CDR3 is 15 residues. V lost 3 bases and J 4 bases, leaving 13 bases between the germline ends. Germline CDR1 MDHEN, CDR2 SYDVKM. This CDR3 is CASSLVIITNQPQHF. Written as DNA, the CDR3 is TGTGCCAGCAGTTTGGTGATAATCACAAATCAGCCCCAGCATTTT.

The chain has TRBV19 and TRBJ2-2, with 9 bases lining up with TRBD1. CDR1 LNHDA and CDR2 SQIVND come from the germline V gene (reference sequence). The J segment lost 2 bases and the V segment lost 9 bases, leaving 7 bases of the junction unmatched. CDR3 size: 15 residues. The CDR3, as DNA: TGTGCCAGCCAACAGGGGGCCCTAAACACCGGGGAGCTGTTTTTT. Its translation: CASQQGALNTGELFF.

The CDR3 nucleotides read TGTGCCAGCAGCTTGGACTCGGGAAACACCATATATTTT. It yields the protein CASSLDSGNTIYF. This sequence joins TRBV7-9 and TRBJ1-3; the D is unclear. The CDR3 contains 13 residues. The germline gives CDR1 SEHNR, CDR2 FQNEAQ (reference sequence). V lost 3 bases and J lost 4, with 7 bases in between.